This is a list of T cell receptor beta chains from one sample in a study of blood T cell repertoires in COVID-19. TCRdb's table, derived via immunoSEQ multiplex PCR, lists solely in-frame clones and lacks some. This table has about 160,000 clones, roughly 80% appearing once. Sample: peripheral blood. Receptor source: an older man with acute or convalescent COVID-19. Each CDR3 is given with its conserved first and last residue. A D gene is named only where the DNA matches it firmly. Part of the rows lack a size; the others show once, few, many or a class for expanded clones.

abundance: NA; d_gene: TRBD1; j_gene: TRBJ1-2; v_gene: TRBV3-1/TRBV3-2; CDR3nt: TGTGCCAGCAGCCAAGTGACAGGGGTATATGGCTACACCTTC; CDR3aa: CASSQVTGVYGYTF
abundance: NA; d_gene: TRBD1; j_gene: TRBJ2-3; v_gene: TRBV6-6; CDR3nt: TGTGCCAGCAGTTACTCGAGGGGGACAGTGACCGATACGCAGTATTTT; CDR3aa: CASSYSRGTVTDTQYF
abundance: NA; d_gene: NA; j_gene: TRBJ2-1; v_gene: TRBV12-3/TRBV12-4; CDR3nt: TGTGCCAGCAGTTTTGGGACTTTCAATGAGCAGTTCTTC; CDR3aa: CASSFGTFNEQFF
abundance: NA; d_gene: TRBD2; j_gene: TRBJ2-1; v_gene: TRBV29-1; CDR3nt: TGCAGCGTTGGGAGCGGGGAGGACAATGAGCAGTTCTTC; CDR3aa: CSVGSGEDNEQFF
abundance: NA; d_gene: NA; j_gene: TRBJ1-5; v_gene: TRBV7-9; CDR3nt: TGTGCCAGCAGCTTAGGAGGCACAGGGAGCAATCAGCCCCAGCATTTT; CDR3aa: CASSLGGTGSNQPQHF
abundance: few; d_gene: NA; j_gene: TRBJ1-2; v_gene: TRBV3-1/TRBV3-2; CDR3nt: TGTGCCAGCAGCCAAGTCCGGGTAGGCTACACCTTC; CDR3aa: CASSQVRVGYTF
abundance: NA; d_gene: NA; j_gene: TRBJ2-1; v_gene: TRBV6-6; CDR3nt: TGTGCCAGCAGTTACTTCGGGGGAGGATCTTACAATGAGCAGTTCTTC; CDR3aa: CASSYFGGGSYNEQFF
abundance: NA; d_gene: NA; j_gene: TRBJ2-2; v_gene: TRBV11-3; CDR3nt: TGTGCCAGCAGCCGTGCGGGGGCCGGGAACGGGGAGCTGTTTTTT; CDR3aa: CASSRAGAGNGELFF
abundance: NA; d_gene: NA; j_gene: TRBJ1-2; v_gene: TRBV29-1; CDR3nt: TGCAGCGTTGCCAGGGGTGGTGGGCTGTTCACCTTC; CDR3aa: CSVARGGGLFTF
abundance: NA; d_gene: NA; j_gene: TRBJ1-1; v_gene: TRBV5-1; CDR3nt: TGCGCCAGCAGCAACGAACAGGGATTTGGTAACACTGAAGCTTTCTTT; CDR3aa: CASSNEQGFGNTEAFF
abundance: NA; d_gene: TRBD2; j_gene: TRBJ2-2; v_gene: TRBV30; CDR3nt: TGTGCCTGGAGACTAGCGGGAGGGAACACCGGGGAGCTGTTTTTT; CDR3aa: CAWRLAGGNTGELFF
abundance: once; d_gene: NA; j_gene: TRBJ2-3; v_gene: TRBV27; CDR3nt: TGTGCCAGCAGTTTCGTTGGGGGGGCGGTTGCGCAGTATTTT; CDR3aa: CASSFVGGAVAQYF
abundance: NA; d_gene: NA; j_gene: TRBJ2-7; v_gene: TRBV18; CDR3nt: TGTGCCAGCTCACCAGGGCTACAGACCTACGAGCAGTACTTC; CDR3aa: CASSPGLQTYEQYF
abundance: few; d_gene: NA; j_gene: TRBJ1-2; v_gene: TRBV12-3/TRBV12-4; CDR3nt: TGTGCCAGCAGTTCCGGACAGACCTATGGCTACACCTTC; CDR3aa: CASSSGQTYGYTF
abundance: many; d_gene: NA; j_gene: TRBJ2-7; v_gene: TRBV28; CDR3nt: TGTGCCAGCAGTTTCGGTTACGAGCAGTACTTC; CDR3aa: CASSFGYEQYF
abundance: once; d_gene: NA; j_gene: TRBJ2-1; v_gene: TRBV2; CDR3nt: TGTGCCGGTAGTGCTGGGGCGGTCTACAATGAGCAGTTCTTC; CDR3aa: CAGSAGAVYNEQFF
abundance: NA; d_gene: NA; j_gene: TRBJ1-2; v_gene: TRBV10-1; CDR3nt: TGCGCCAGCAGTGAGACGCCAACCCAGGCAGGCTACACCTTC; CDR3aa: CASSETPTQAGYTF
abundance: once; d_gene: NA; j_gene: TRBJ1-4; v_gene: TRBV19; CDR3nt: TGTGCCAGTAGTACTTCGGGGATTAGTGAAAAACTGTTTTTT; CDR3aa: CASSTSGISEKLFF
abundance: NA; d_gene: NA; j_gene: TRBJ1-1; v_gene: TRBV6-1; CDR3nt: TGTGCCAGCAGTGAGGGGGGAAGCACTGAAGCTTTCTTT; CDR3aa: CASSEGGSTEAFF
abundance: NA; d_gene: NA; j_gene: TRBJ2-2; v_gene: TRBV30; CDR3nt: TGTGCCTGGAGTGTACGGTCCACCGGGGAGCTGTTTTTT; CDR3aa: CAWSVRSTGELFF
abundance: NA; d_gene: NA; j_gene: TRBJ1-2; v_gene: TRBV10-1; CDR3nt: TGCGCCAGCAGTGAGGGAACGACTGGCTATGGCTACACCTTC; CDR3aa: CASSEGTTGYGYTF
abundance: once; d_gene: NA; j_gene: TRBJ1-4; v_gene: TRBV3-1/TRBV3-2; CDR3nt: TGTGCCAGCAGCCATAATCAGGGGCGTAATGAAAAACTGTTTTTT; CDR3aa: CASSHNQGRNEKLFF
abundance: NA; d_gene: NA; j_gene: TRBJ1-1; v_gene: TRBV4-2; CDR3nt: TGTGCCAGCAGCCAACTAACACAGGGATCCACTGAAGCTTTCTTT; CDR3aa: CASSQLTQGSTEAFF
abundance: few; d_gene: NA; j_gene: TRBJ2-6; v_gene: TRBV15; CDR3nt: TGTGCCACCAGCAACCCAGGGACTGGGGCCAACGTCCTGACTTTC; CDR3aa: CATSNPGTGANVLTF
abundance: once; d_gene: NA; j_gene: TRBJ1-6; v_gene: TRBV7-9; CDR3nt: TGTGCCAGCAGCTTAACCGGGGTGCATTCACCCCTCCACTTT; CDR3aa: CASSLTGVHSPLHF
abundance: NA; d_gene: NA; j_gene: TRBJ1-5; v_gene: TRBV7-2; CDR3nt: TGTGCCAGCAGCTCACAAGGCGGGGGTCGTCAGCCCCAGCATTTT; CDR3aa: CASSSQGGGRQPQHF
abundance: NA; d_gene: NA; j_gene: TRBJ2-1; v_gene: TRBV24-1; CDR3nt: TGTGCCACCAGCTCGGACAAGTCCTACAATGAGCAGTTCTTC; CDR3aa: CATSSDKSYNEQFF
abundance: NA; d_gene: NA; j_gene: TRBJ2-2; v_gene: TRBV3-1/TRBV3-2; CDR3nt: TGTGCCAGCAGCCATTCGGGGGGCCGGGCCGGGGAGCTGTTTTTT; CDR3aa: CASSHSGGRAGELFF
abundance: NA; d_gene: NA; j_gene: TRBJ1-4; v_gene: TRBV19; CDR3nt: TGTGCCAGTAGTAGAGGGGGAGGGGGAAAACTGTTTTTT; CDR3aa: CASSRGGGGKLFF
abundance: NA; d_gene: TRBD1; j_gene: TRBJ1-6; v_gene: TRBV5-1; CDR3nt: TGCGCCAGCAGCGCGACAGGGAATAATTCACCCCTCCACTTT; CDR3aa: CASSATGNNSPLHF
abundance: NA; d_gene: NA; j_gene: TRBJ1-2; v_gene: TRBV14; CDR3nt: TGTGCCAGCAGCCAGGGCGACACTTATGGCTACACCTTC; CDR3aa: CASSQGDTYGYTF
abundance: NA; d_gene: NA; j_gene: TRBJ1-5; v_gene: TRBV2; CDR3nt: TGTGCCAGCAGTGAAGAGGGGGGGAACCAGCCCCAGCATTTT; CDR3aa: CASSEEGGNQPQHF
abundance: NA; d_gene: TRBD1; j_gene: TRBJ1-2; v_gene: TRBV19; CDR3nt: TGTGCCAGTACAAGTCAGGGGGCGGGTAACTATGGCTACACCTTC; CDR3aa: CASTSQGAGNYGYTF